Listed below are T cell receptor beta chains from one sample, sequenced in a study of T cell responses to AZD1222 COVID-19 vaccine. Data came from immunoSEQ multiplex PCR; TCRdb stores just in-frame clones and leaves some out. The sample yields roughly 180,000 clones, about 89% seen once. Sequencing used peripheral blood, obtained 28 days after the second AZD1222 dose. These receptors were taken from an adult who received the AZD1222 COVID-19 vaccine. The CDR3 runs from the conserved cysteine through the conserved F or W. The order of the fields is J gene, V gene, D gene, CDR3 DNA, CDR3 protein. A D gene is named only where the DNA matches it firmly.

TRBJ2-1 TRBV7-8 - TGTGCCAGCAGCTTGGGGGGCTACGGGGTCGGCTACAATGAGCAGTTCTTC CASSLGGYGVGYNEQFF
TRBJ1-2 TRBV5-6 - TGTGCCAGCAGCTTGGGACAGCTAAACTATGGCTACACCTTC CASSLGQLNYGYTF
TRBJ1-5 TRBV11-2 - TGTGCCAGCAGCTTAGGGGGAGGTAGCAATCAGCCCCAGCATTTT CASSLGGGSNQPQHF
TRBJ1-1 TRBV27 TRBD1 TGTGCCAGCAGTCGCGGGACAGGGAACACTGAAGCTTTCTTT CASSRGTGNTEAFF
TRBJ2-2 TRBV5-1 TRBD1 TGCGCCAGCAGCTTCGGACAGGGGTCGTACACCGGGGAGCTGTTTTTT CASSFGQGSYTGELFF
TRBJ2-1 TRBV6-4 TRBD2 TGTGCCAGCAGTGGCCCTACTAGCGGGGGTTACAATGAGCAGTTCTTC CASSGPTSGGYNEQFF
TRBJ1-2 TRBV6-5 TRBD1 TGTGCCAGCAGTTCCTGGACAGGGGGTAACTATGGCTACACCTTC CASSSWTGGNYGYTF
TRBJ1-5 TRBV19 - TGTGCCAGTAGCCTACAGGGTAGCAATCAGCCCCAGCATTTT CASSLQGSNQPQHF
TRBJ2-5 TRBV5-1 - TGCGCCAGCAGCTTGAATCCCACAGGGCAGAGCGAGACCCAGTACTTC CASSLNPTGQSETQYF
TRBJ1-2 TRBV7-3 TRBD1 TGTGCCAGCAGCGGTACAGGGGGTGCTGGGCTGGATGGCTACACCTTC CASSGTGGAGLDGYTF
TRBJ2-5 TRBV7-8 - TGTGCCAGCAGCTTCACCCAAGAGACCCAGTACTTC CASSFTQETQYF
TRBJ2-1 TRBV27 TRBD2 TGTGCCACCGTAGCGGGAGTAACCTACAATGAGCAGTTCTTC CATVAGVTYNEQFF